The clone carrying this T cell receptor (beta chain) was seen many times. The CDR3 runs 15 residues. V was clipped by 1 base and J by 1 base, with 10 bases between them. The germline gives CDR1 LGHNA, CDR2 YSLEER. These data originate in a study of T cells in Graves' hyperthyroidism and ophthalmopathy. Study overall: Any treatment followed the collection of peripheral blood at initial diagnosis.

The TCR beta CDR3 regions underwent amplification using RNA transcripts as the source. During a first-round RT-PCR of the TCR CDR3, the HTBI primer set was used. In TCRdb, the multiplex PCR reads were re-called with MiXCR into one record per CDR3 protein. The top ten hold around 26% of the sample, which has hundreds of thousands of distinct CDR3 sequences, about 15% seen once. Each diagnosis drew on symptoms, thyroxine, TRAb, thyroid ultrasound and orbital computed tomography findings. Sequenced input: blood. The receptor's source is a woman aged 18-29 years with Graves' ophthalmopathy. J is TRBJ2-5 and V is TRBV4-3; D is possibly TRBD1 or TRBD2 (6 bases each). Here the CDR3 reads CASSQGGAAQETQYF. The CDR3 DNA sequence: TGCGCCAGCAGCCAAGGGGGGGCAGCCCAAGAGACCCAGTACTTC.